This paragraph reports one T cell receptor beta chain. The sample holds a few counts of this clone. Its antigen is currently not known. No much larger clonotype is one base removed from it; base qualities were not supplied. Participants in the prospective study were enrolled through a virtual design, were aged roughly 18 to 100 years, and lived in some 24 United States geographic areas. In the prospective study, participants were assigned to cohorts based on the clinical history participants reported in a screening survey and a study questionnaire. Each participant in the prospective study had whole blood, serum and a nasopharyngeal or oropharyngeal swab collected by mobile phlebotomists. Participants in the prospective study had the option to provide additional blood draws and questionnaires over a 2-month period. Before DNA extraction, blood samples from the prospective study were shipped at room temperature or frozen.

Trimming leaves V shorter by 6 bases and J shorter by 6 bases, with the junction holding 7 bases beyond the gene matches. Reading from cysteine to phenylalanine, the CDR3 counts 13 amino acids. The only DNA kept is the CDR3, 39 bases in frame from the first base. The germline V gene provides CDR1 SGHTA and CDR2 FQGNSA. The sample originates from a study of blood T cell repertoires in COVID-19 (dated by TCRdb to about 2020). Looking at the study overall: Samples from collaborators originated in the United States, Italy and Spain and spanned both the acute and convalescent phases of COVID-19. Where available, HLA class I and class II types were taken from metadata supplied by the sample provider and were not determined by assay-based typing. The material from the prospective study consisted of cDNA or gDNA derived from T cells, B-cell-depleted T cells, or PBMCs. The samples were drawn from the first 160 participants of the ongoing ImmuneRACE study and from under 1,500 subjects provided by 6 global collaborators. The repertoires were made available in a free public database intended to serve as a resource for research on the immune response to SARS-CoV-2. Subjects who had been exposed to COVID-19, were actively infected with it, or had recovered from it provided the deeply sampled blood TCRbeta repertoires that made up the dataset. A de-identified subject ID, COVID-19 status, age in years and sex were almost always included in the sample metadata.

On the study overall, not on this receptor specifically: The amount of clinical and demographic metadata varied by source and participant and was provided uncurated.

TCRbeta CDR3 regions were amplified from genomic DNA by means of the immunoSEQ Assay, a bias-controlled multiplex PCR. The study's processing was this. The number of nucleated cells in each sample was estimated from the amplification of reference gene primers within the assay. To quantify the absolute abundance of each unique TCRbeta CDR3 rearrangement, sequence reads were collapsed and filtered. For each sample, productive Simpson clonality was calculated as the square root of Simpson's diversity index across productive rearrangements. As stored in TCRdb, this immuneACCESS dataset retains in-frame rearrangements with V and J assigned. A fraction of the clones does not appear; measured against another copy, unresolved V genes explain less than half of the discrepancy, and the remainder lacks a known reason. That table supplies the V and J calls and clone size; D and trimming were determined from the DNA. This sample holds about 200,000 clones; around 86% were observed only once. The ten biggest clones cover about 8.9% of the sample.

This receptor was obtained from a woman in her forties or fifties with acute COVID-19. The chain couples TRBV7-2 to TRBJ1-2, and 7 bases in between align with TRBD1. Specimen: PBMCs or T cells enriched from blood (not recorded which). The sequenced DNA is TGTGCCAGCAGAGAGACAGGGCCCGATGGCTACACCTTC. It translates to CASRETGPDGYTF.